This T cell receptor (beta chain) emerged from a study of cytomegalovirus exposure and HLA in healthy donors. It was with 60 Vbeta and 13 Jbeta primers that the PCR ran. Using immunoSEQ multiplex PCR, the repertoire was profiled, and TCRdb retains in-frame clones only, with some absent. The sample contains about 130,000 clones, around 77% of which appear only once. The CDR3 consists of 14 residues. Germline lookup yields CDR1 SQVTM and CDR2 ANQGSEA. The V gene lost 2 bases and the J gene lost 0 bases, with 8 bases spanning the gap. This rearrangement joins TRBV29-1 to TRBJ2-1; no clear D gene. The sequenced material came from PBMCs. The clonotype originates from a woman aged 55-70 years in good health and CMV-seronegative. The CDR3 reads CSVEPISSYNEQFF. The CDR3, as DNA: TGCAGCGTTGAACCGATCAGCTCCTACAATGAGCAGTTCTTC.